These 15 T cell receptor beta chains were sequenced from one sample in a study of T cells after yellow fever vaccination. TCRdb reprocessed the 5' RACE reads with MiXCR, giving one entry per CDR3 protein. The sample lists some 300,000 distinct CDR3 sequences, around 4% seen once, with 20% to 25% in the top ten. The sequencing used PBMCs, collected on the day of the yellow fever booster vaccination. The receptors here all came from a man younger than 35 who received the YFV17D yellow fever vaccine.

The chain is built from TRBV18 and TRBJ2-2; D unclear. Deletions cut 4 bases from V and 7 bases from J, with 7 bases between. Per the germline V gene, CDR1 is KGHSH and CDR2 is LQKENI. The CDR3 length is 12 residues. As DNA, the CDR3 is TGTGCCAGCTCACATACAAGCGGGGAGCTGTTTTTT. Its protein is CASSHTSGELFF.

This clonotype was seen many times. The rearrangement uses TRBV5-1 and TRBJ2-3; no firm D call. The CDR3 length is 12 residues. Deletions cut 2 bases from V and 2 bases from J, with 3 bases between. The germline V gene has CDR1 SGHRS and CDR2 YFSETQ. The CDR3: CASSFHTDTQYF. Written as DNA, the CDR3 is TGCGCCAGCAGCTTCCACACAGATACGCAGTATTTT.

This clonotype was counted only a few times. The J gene is TRBJ1-5, the V gene TRBV15; D possibly corresponds to TRBD1 (6 bases). From germline, CDR1 is LNHNV and CDR2 YYDKDF (reference sequence). The V gene lost 0 bases and the J gene lost 2 bases, with 29 bases spanning the gap. This CDR3 contains 22 residues. The CDR3 spells CATSRDAATQGIGVMRNQPQHF. CDR3 sequence (DNA): TGTGCCACCAGCAGAGATGCGGCTACCCAGGGGATAGGGGTTATGCGCAATCAGCCCCAGCATTTT.

The chain links TRBV20-1 to TRBJ2-5; the match to TRBD2 covers 7 bases. The better agreement between TRBJ2-7 and the DNA end casts doubt on the J call. Germline CDR1 is DFQATT and CDR2 is SNEGSKA (reference sequence). The CDR3 extends over 14 amino acids. The chain's CDR3 is CSAREASGSYEQYF. The CDR3 region has the DNA TGCAGTGCTAGAGAAGCTAGCGGCTCCTACGAGCAGTACTTC.

This clonotype was found many times. The gene calls are TRBV5-1 and TRBJ2-5; D unclear. The V end lost 5 bases, the J end lost 4 bases, and 15 bases lay between the germline ends. The CDR3 has 14 residues. Germline assignment: CDR1 SGHRS and CDR2 YFSETQ. Here the CDR3 DNA reads TGCGCCAGCAGACAAAATCTAGATACAGAGACCCAGTACTTC. This translates into CASRQNLDTETQYF. The entire variable domain, with the rest obtained from reference TRBV5-1 and TRBJ2-5, is as follows: KAGVTQTPRYLIKTRGQQVTLSCSPISGHRSVSWYQQTPGQGLQFLFEYFSETQRNKGNFPGRFSGRQFSNSRSEMNVSTLELGDSALYLCASRQNLDTETQYFGPGTRLLVL.

At least ten counts were recorded for this clonotype. The rearrangement uses TRBV4-1 and TRBJ2-5; 9 bases align to TRBD1. The CDR3 contains 16 residues. With 3 bases clipped from V and 9 bases from J, the junction kept 14 bases outside the gene matches. The germline V gene encodes CDR1 MGHRA and CDR2 YSYEKL. The CDR3 bases are TGCGCCAGCAGCCATGGAGGGGGACAGGGACCCCGTCCCCAGTACTTC. It encodes CASSHGGGQGPRPQYF.

There are many counts of this clonotype. This chain joins TRBV15 and TRBJ2-4; possible D gene TRBD2, 6 bases. Between the trimmed V and J ends, which lost 8 bases and 8 bases, there was a span of 19 bases. The germline V gene encodes CDR1 LNHNV and CDR2 YYDKDF (reference sequence). The CDR3 contains 14 residues. The CDR3 coding sequence is TGTGCCACCGGCCGTGGGGCGGGGCCGGACATTCAGTACTTC. Amino acid sequence: CATGRGAGPDIQYF.

A few counts support this clonotype. The genes are TRBV24-1 and TRBJ1-2; 7 bases map to TRBD1. Germline CDR1 reads KGHDR; CDR2 reads SFDVKD. The V segment lost 4 bases and the J segment 8 bases; nucleotides outside the gene matches: 12. The CDR3 sequence is 15 residues long. Here the CDR3 reads CATSDPATGEVGYTF. CDR3 coding DNA: TGTGCCACCAGTGACCCAGCCACAGGGGAGGTGGGCTACACCTTC.

The table lists this clonotype with many counts. The gene calls are TRBV11-2 and TRBJ1-1; D ambiguous. Germline V lookup: CDR1 SGHAT, CDR2 FQNNGV. The CDR3 totals 14 residues. Trimming shortened V by 3 bases and J by 0 bases, and 8 bases separated the two germline ends. CDR3 in DNA: TGTGCCAGCAGCTTCTCTAGGGTGAACACTGAAGCTTTCTTT. Its protein product is CASSFSRVNTEAFF.

This chain uses TRBV2 with TRBJ2-3, with 8 bases aligning to TRBD2. With V trimmed by 3 bases and J by 4 bases, 6 bases remained unmatched. In germline, CDR1 is SNHLY, CDR2 FYNNEI. The CDR3 totals 15 residues. The CDR3 DNA sequence: TGTGCCAGCAGTGAGTTAGCGGGGCAGTCAGATACGCAGTATTTT. Amino acid sequence: CASSELAGQSDTQYF.

The chain carries TRBV6-2 or TRBV6-3 and TRBJ2-7; D not certain. CDR1 is MNHEY and CDR2 is SVGEGT in the germline V gene. V gave up 8 bases and J gave up 3 bases, with 14 bases separating them. The CDR3 consists of 13 residues. As DNA, the CDR3 is TGTGCCAGCTCTGTTGGAGTAATCTACGAGCAGTACTTC. Amino acids: CASSVGVIYEQYF.

This clonotype appeared many times. V is TRBV5-1 and J is TRBJ2-1, with D perhaps TRBD2 (7 bases). Germline V CDR1 and CDR2: SGHRS, YFSETQ. Between the trimmed V and J ends, which lost 4 bases and 2 bases, there was a span of 13 bases. The CDR3 is 15 amino acids. The CDR3, as DNA: TGCGCCAGCAGCGACCAAGGGGGGGCCTACAATGAGCAGTTCTTC. The encoded protein is CASSDQGGAYNEQFF.

This clonotype showed up many times. The chain uses TRBV7-2 and TRBJ2-5, with TRBD2 identical over 8 bases. This CDR3 contains 14 residues. Trimming at V came to 7 bases and at J to 5 bases, leaving 9 bases not matched to a gene. Germline lookup yields CDR1 SGHTA and CDR2 FQGNSA. This chain's CDR3 is CASTPRTSRETQYF. As DNA, the CDR3 is TGTGCCAGCACCCCGCGGACTAGCCGGGAGACCCAGTACTTC.

Only a few counts were recorded for this clonotype. V usage is TRBV20-1 and J usage is TRBJ2-5; 9 nucleotides line up with TRBD2. Germline-derived CDR1 and CDR2 are DFQATT and SNEGSKA (reference sequence). The CDR3 is 15 amino acids. V dropped 2 bases and J dropped 0; count of bases not matched to a gene: 4. DNA for the CDR3: TGCAGTGCTAGAAGCGGGGGGCCGTACCAAGAGACCCAGTACTTC. Translated: CSARSGGPYQETQYF.

This clonotype appeared a few times. The genes are TRBV7-8 and TRBJ2-3; tentatively, D is TRBD1 or TRBD2 (5 bases each). The CDR3 contains 15 residues. Trimming left V 3 bases short and J 6 bases short, with 16 bases between. Germline V CDR1 and CDR2: SGHVS, FQNEAQ. CDR3 amino acids: CASSFGTMIQDTQYF. CDR3 nucleotides: TGTGCCAGCAGCTTTGGGACCATGATACAGGATACGCAGTATTTT. Combining the CDR3 with reference TRBV7-8 and TRBJ2-3 gives the whole variable domain GAGVSQSPRYKVAKRGQDVALRCDPISGHVSLFWYQQALGQGPEFLTYFQNEAQLDKSGLPSDRFFAERPEGSVSTLKIQRTQQEDSAVYLCASSFGTMIQDTQYFGPGTRLTVL.